A selection of T cell receptor beta chains follows, all from one sample in a study of cytomegalovirus exposure and HLA in healthy donors. The method was immunoSEQ multiplex PCR; TCRdb's version includes in-frame clones alone and lacks a portion of them. This repertoire includes fewer than 110,000 clones. The sequenced sample was PBMCs. These receptors originate from a middle-aged man in good health and CMV-seronegative. CDR3s include the opening cysteine and the closing phenylalanine or tryptophan. Clone size is shown for a subset of rows, as once, few, many or a class of expanded clone.

v_call	clone_size	cdr3_aa
TRBV5-8	-	CASSFGGSVYGYTF
TRBV5-1	-	CASSLTGTVNTEAFF
TRBV19	-	CASSRGQNEQYF
TRBV2	-	CASIGGAKDTGELFF
TRBV7-9	-	CASSLQENTEAFF
TRBV30	-	CAWGDSGGTQYF
TRBV7-2	-	CASSKDRDPNQPQHF
TRBV5-6	-	CASRTGLAGAGHEQYF
TRBV7-9	-	CASSFLSGASATFF
TRBV7-2	-	CASSGQRNTEAFF
TRBV5-1	-	CASSSEEGSGNTIYF
TRBV6-5	-	CASSYQNQGVNEKLFF
TRBV18	-	CASSLSESYEQYF
TRBV15	-	CATSNLQGNEQFF
TRBV2	-	CASSEDRTGSEKLFF
TRBV18	-	CASSPMGGESPETQYF
TRBV30	-	CAWRQDTDTQYF
TRBV19	-	CASSDTGISNQPQHF
TRBV5-6	-	CASSLSPSSTDTQYF
TRBV2	medium-sized	CASTQSGFEAFF
TRBV18	-	CASSPPSVPLLTGELFF
TRBV27	-	CAAQSRNTGELFF
TRBV10-3	-	CAIAGGPYEQYF
TRBV7-2	-	CASTMTQGAVGELFF
TRBV12-5	-	CASGLVLREDRVTTEAFF
TRBV11-2	-	CASSPGTGAYSNQPQHF
TRBV6-5	-	CASSYRAGGNTDTQYF
TRBV5-1	-	CASSLRQGGHEQYF
TRBV25-1	-	CASTIGRTAMNTEAFF
TRBV5-1	-	CASSMTSGRSDTQYF
TRBV7-2	-	CASSFDQGANYGYTF
TRBV7-8	-	CASRPRATNEKLFF
TRBV5-4	-	CASSPRRGGGILQETQYF
TRBV4-2	-	CASSGVGGPEDTQYF
TRBV18	-	CASSPTSGETQYF
TRBV29-1	-	CSVGPGQGGEQYF
TRBV6-1	-	CASSDWGPGEQFF
TRBV9	-	CASSSTSGGDYEQYF
TRBV29-1	-	CSVGGDLDEQYF
TRBV10-3	-	CATRDRDATNEKLFF
TRBV15	-	CATSSGTPDTQYF
TRBV19	-	CASRREVYTGELFF
TRBV29-1	-	CSANLAGGRETQYF
TRBV11-2	-	CASSLGQRRKSSYEQYF
TRBV29-1	-	CSLGGGSSYEQYF
TRBV5-1	-	CASSLSQTGGTEAFF
TRBV18	-	CASSPGTGGYGYTF
TRBV7-9	-	CASSLQGLNTEAFF
TRBV9	-	CASSVDPSSGGRYEQYF
TRBV28	-	CASSAPGTSGRAGEQYF
TRBV4-1	-	CASSQGQGSWGGYTF
TRBV7-2	hyperexpanded	CASSLSSQTYEQYF
TRBV28	-	CASSLTNTDTQYF
TRBV2	-	CASNPTAGGAPYEQYF
TRBV4-3	-	CASSQGQTDTQYF
TRBV5-1	-	CASSFGSGANVLTF
TRBV2	-	CASSTSSQSRSSTDTQYF
TRBV7-9	-	CASSLAGGIVYNEQFF
TRBV7-2	-	CASRVQGSSYNSPLHF
TRBV5-1	-	CASSLQGASTDTQYF